The 19 T cell receptor beta chains given below trace back to one sample, sequenced in a study of regulatory T cells in long-lasting Graves disease. The time point: persistent/refractory GD, antithyroid drugs over 5 years with positive TRAb. PBMC-derived RNA was used for the TCR library. The TCR beta library used iRepertoire HTBI primers with Arm-PCR amplification of CDR3. Using its own MiXCR run on the multiplex PCR reads, TCRdb lists one record per CDR3 protein. The repertoire consists of 650,000 to 700,000 distinct CDR3 sequences, with 25% to 35% occurring once and the leading ten covering around 42%. The material sequenced was peripheral blood mononuclear cells (PBMCs), taken when the disease was refractory, from a patient treated with antithyroid drugs. These receptors were taken from a female donor with Graves disease.

The chain has TRBV6-1 and TRBJ1-5; 8 nucleotides align to TRBD1. The CDR3 is made up of 15 amino acids. With 7 bases clipped from V and 0 bases from J, the junction kept 5 bases outside the gene matches. CDR1 and CDR2 (germline): MNHNS, SASEGT. The CDR3 bases are TGTGCCAGCACTCAAACAGGGGGTAGCAATCAGCCCCAGCATTTT. Its translation: CASTQTGGSNQPQHF.

This clonotype was counted many times. This chain uses TRBV15 with TRBJ2-5, with D possibly being TRBD1 (7 bases). The CDR3 consists of 16 residues. Germline CDR1 reads LNHNV; CDR2 reads YYDKDF (reference sequence). Trimming left V 5 bases short and J 5 bases short, with 21 bases between. DNA of the CDR3: TGTGCCACCAGCGAGGAGGGGACAGTACCCAGGGAGACCCAGTACTTC. Translation gives CATSEEGTVPRETQYF.

This clonotype was counted between two and nine times. The rearrangement joins TRBV27 to TRBJ2-7; D is unresolved. This CDR3 has 13 residues. Germline assignment: CDR1 MNHEY and CDR2 SMNVEV (reference sequence). The V end was cut by 5 bases, the J end by 7 bases, with 15 bases between. CDR3 loop: CASSPLSSEEQYF. Here the CDR3 DNA reads TGTGCCAGCAGTCCCCTCTCCTCCGAGGAGCAGTACTTC.

V is TRBV5-6 and J is TRBJ1-1; TRBD1 is a possible D gene (5 bases). V was shortened by 4 bases and J by 4 bases, with 17 bases between the two germline ends. Per germline, CDR1 SGHDT and CDR2 YYEEEE. The CDR3 totals 15 residues. The CDR3 is CASSSGPVRGTEAFF. In nucleotides, the CDR3 is TGTGCCAGCAGCAGCGGGCCCGTGAGGGGCACTGAAGCTTTCTTT.

In this sample, this clonotype turned up many times. This chain joins TRBV3-1 and TRBJ1-1, with no clear D. V lost 0 bases and J 5 bases, leaving 10 bases between the germline ends. The germline gives CDR1 LGHDT, CDR2 YNNKEL (reference sequence). The CDR3 loop spans 14 amino acids. Written as DNA, the CDR3 is TGTGCCAGCAGCCAAGAGCTGGGAGGTACTGAAGCTTTCTTT. Its translation is CASSQELGGTEAFF. Based on the CDR3 plus reference TRBV3-1 and TRBJ1-1, the full variable domain is DTAVSQTPKYLVTQMGNDKSIKCEQNLGHDTMYWYKQDSKKFLKIMFSYNNKELIINETVPNRFSPKSPDKAHLNLHINSLELGDSAVYFCASSQELGGTEAFFGQGTRLTVV.

This clonotype has just a few counts. The rearrangement uses TRBV3-1 and TRBJ2-5; 12 bases map to TRBD2. The CDR3 is 16 residues long. Germline V gives CDR1 LGHDT, CDR2 YNNKEL (reference sequence). J was trimmed by 5 bases and V by 1 base; bases with no gene match: 5. This CDR3 reads CASSQAKLAGGETQYF. The CDR3 coding sequence is TGTGCCAGCAGCCAAGCGAAACTAGCGGGAGGTGAGACCCAGTACTTC.

The V call is TRBV11-2, the J call TRBJ2-2; 9 bases map to TRBD2. Germline V gives CDR1 SGHAT, CDR2 FQNNGV. The CDR3 contains 18 residues. V shed 3 bases, J shed 3 bases, and the junction held 11 bases outside the gene matches. CDR3: CASSFIGASGIYTGELFF. The CDR3 DNA sequence: TGTGCCAGCAGCTTTATCGGGGCTAGCGGGATCTACACCGGGGAGCTGTTTTTT.

The genes are TRBV20-1 and TRBJ1-5; D remains ambiguous. The CDR3 runs to 14 residues. The ends were cut back, 3 bases at V and 0 bases at J, with 9 bases in the middle. CDR1 and CDR2 from the germline V gene are DFQATT and SNEGSKA (reference sequence). CDR3 bases: TGCAGTGCTAGTGGGTTCTATAGCAATCAGCCCCAGCATTTT. It translates to CSASGFYSNQPQHF.

On this clonotype itself: One junction end does not reproduce the germline sequence, and a read error may be involved. The chain uses TRBV5-5 and TRBJ2-7, with a possible D match to TRBD2 (7 bases). The CDR3 runs 15 residues. Germline assignment: CDR1 SGHKS and CDR2 YYEKEE (reference sequence). CDR3 sequence: CASSTGRGNMHEQYF. For the CDR3, the DNA is TGCGCCAGCAGTACAGGGAGGGGAAACATGCACGAGCAGTACTTC. The full variable domain, with the rest looked up from reference TRBV5-5 and TRBJ2-7, is DAGVTQSPTHLIKTRGQQVTLRCSPISGHKSVSWYQQVLGQGPQFIFQYYEKEERGRGNFPDRFSARQFPNYSSELNVNALLLGDSALYLCASSTGRGNMHEQYFGPGTRLTVT.

CDR3 bases: TGCGCCAGCAGCGCCGCAGGGGCACGCGGCTACACCTTC. Encoded protein: CASSAAGARGYTF. The genes are TRBV5-1 and TRBJ1-2; a weak D match, TRBD1 (6 bases). V lost 4 bases, J lost 8 bases, and 15 bases lay in between. Germline V gene data show CDR1 as SGHRS and CDR2 as YFSETQ. The CDR3 has 13 residues.

This rearrangement joins TRBV12-3 or TRBV12-4 to TRBJ2-2; D is uncertain. CDR3 length: 17 amino acids. Between the trimmed V and J ends, which lost 5 bases and 2 bases, there was a span of 18 bases. CDR3 sequence: CASSPQPWTDNTGELFF. CDR3 DNA: TGTGCCAGCAGTCCGCAGCCCTGGACGGACAACACCGGGGAGCTGTTTTTT.

This clonotype was found many times. The chain carries TRBV27 and TRBJ1-1; possible D gene TRBD1, 6 bases. The V end lost 6 bases, the J end lost 0 bases, and 11 bases lay between the germline ends. CDR3 size: 14 residues. Germline loops: CDR1 MNHEY, CDR2 SMNVEV (reference sequence). As DNA, the CDR3 is TGTGCCAGCAGCGTCAGGGGTGTGAACACTGAAGCTTTCTTT. Translated, it gives CASSVRGVNTEAFF.

The J gene is TRBJ1-1, the V gene TRBV19, with D possibly being TRBD1 (6 bases). V lost 1 base to trimming and J lost 2 bases, with 14 bases between them. The CDR3 is 16 residues long. Germline values: CDR1 LNHDA, CDR2 SQIVND (reference sequence). CDR3 amino acids: CASSIGTGSGNTEAFF. In nucleotides, the CDR3 is TGTGCCAGTAGTATAGGCACAGGGTCGGGCAACACTGAAGCTTTCTTT.

The chain has TRBV20-1 and TRBJ2-7; 7 positions match TRBD1. V shed 1 base and J 3 bases; nucleotides not matched to a gene: 6. The CDR3 runs 14 residues. Germline V lookup: CDR1 DFQATT, CDR2 SNEGSKA (reference sequence). The CDR3 nucleotides read TGCAGTGCTAGAGTTCAGGACAGGAGCTACGAGCAGTACTTC. This codes for CSARVQDRSYEQYF.

CDR3 coding DNA: TGCAGTGCTAGCTCCGGGACAGCGGGCAATCAGCCCCAGCATTTT. Translated, it gives CSASSGTAGNQPQHF. The chain couples TRBV20-1 to TRBJ1-5, with 7 bases fitting TRBD1. CDR1 is DFQATT, CDR2 SNEGSKA, per germline (reference sequence). V lost 3 bases to trimming and J lost 2 bases; unmatched junction nucleotides: 7. CDR3 size: 15 residues.

This clonotype was detected a few times. The rearrangement uses TRBV28 and TRBJ1-6, with D unresolved. Germline CDR1 reads MDHEN; CDR2 reads SYDVKM. With 5 bases removed from V and 8 bases from J, the gap between germline ends came to 19 bases. This CDR3 spans 16 amino acids. CDR3 coding DNA: TGTGCCAGCAGTCCTTACCCCGGCAGGTCTGATTCACCCCTCCACTTT. As protein: CASSPYPGRSDSPLHF.

This clonotype was seen repeatedly, ten times or more. The CDR3 DNA is TGTGCCAGCAGCGTCCGGGACAGGGAGAATTCACCCCTCCACTTT. Protein sequence: CASSVRDRENSPLHF. The V gene is TRBV2, the J gene TRBJ1-6; 9 bases agree with TRBD1. CDR1 SNHLY and CDR2 FYNNEI come from the germline V gene. The CDR3 covers 15 residues. Trimming at V came to 6 bases and at J to 7 bases, leaving 7 bases not matched to a gene.

The gene calls are TRBV7-9 and TRBJ2-5, with a possible D match to TRBD2 (6 bases). The germline gives CDR1 SEHNR, CDR2 FQNEAQ (reference sequence). The CDR3 sequence is 17 residues long. V lost 2 bases and J lost 2, with 18 bases in between. The CDR3 nucleotides read TGTGCCAGCAGCTTACGGGGGAGAGAGGACACTCAAGAGACCCAGTACTTC. Translated: CASSLRGREDTQETQYF.

The chain recombines TRBV28 with TRBJ1-1; 8 positions agree with TRBD1. Germline values: CDR1 MDHEN, CDR2 SYDVKM. This CDR3 has 16 amino acids. Trimming cost V 3 bases and J 7 bases; bases outside gene matches: 13. CDR3 coding DNA: TGTGCCAGCAGTTTTCAGGGGACAGGATGGAGGAGTGAAGCTTTCTTT. Translating it yields CASSFQGTGWRSEAFF.